This T cell receptor (beta chain) was sequenced for a study of identical twins. TCRdb reprocessed the 5' RACE reads via MiXCR and lists one record per CDR3 protein. The sample has just under 550,000 distinct CDR3 sequences; roughly 15% are singletons. Note on this clonotype: Antigen unknown.

The CDR3 has 16 amino acids. J was trimmed by 5 bases and V by 0 bases; bases with no gene match: 5. CDR1 is LGHDT and CDR2 is YNNKEL in the germline V gene (reference sequence). Study-wide findings and caveats: Conclusions were drawn cross-sectionally by statistical analysis, without following the same donors. Out-of-frame TCR alpha sharing in monozygotic twins exceeded recombination model predictions.

The same sample was also studied in work on yellow fever vaccine responses in identical twins.

The receptor's source is a woman aged 18-30 years in good health. This sequence joins TRBV3-1 and TRBJ2-7; 12 nucleotides match TRBD2. Sequences were obtained from CD4+ T cells sorted from blood. The CDR3 DNA sequence: TGTGCCAGCAGCCAAGAGGCTACTAGCGGGAGGCACGAGCAGTACTTC. This codes for CASSQEATSGRHEQYF.